Presented here are 8 T cell receptor beta chains from one specimen sequenced in a study of T-cell memory formation after mild COVID-19. MiXCR, run by TCRdb on the 5' RACE reads, gives a single entry per CDR3 protein. The sample holds roughly 130,000 distinct CDR3 sequences, approximately 15% seen once. Sequenced material: PBMCs or a T cell subset sorted from them (not recorded which). Receptors were obtained from a man aged 18 to 29 who had mild COVID-19 (a few samples of this study predate the infection). Cell type and time point are not known.

The chain combines TRBV15 with TRBJ1-4; maybe TRBD1 (5 bases). CDR1 is LNHNV and CDR2 is YYDKDF in the germline V gene (reference sequence). V was pared by 5 bases and J by 8 bases, with 18 bases between. The CDR3 sequence is 15 residues long. The CDR3 sequence: CATSAPGREEEKLFF. For the CDR3, the DNA is TGTGCCACCAGCGCCCCAGGGAGGGAAGAAGAAAAACTGTTTTTT.

The chain uses TRBV18 and TRBJ1-1, with a weak D call TRBD1 (6 bases). V was clipped by 1 base and J by 2 bases, with 14 bases between them. This CDR3 comprises 16 residues. Germline V CDR1 and CDR2: KGHSH, LQKENI. This CDR3 is CASSPQTGLGNTEAFF. The DNA of the CDR3 is TGTGCCAGCTCACCACAAACAGGGCTGGGTAACACTGAAGCTTTCTTT.

This clonotype was detected ten times or more. J is TRBJ2-5 and V is TRBV7-6; 8 bases are a match to TRBD2. The germline V gene has CDR1 SGHVS and CDR2 FNYEAQ. Trimming took 5 bases from V and 1 from J; bases not matched to a gene: 6. The CDR3 runs to 15 residues. The CDR3 sequence: CASSRGGTLQETQYF. CDR3 bases: TGTGCCAGCAGCCGCGGGGGGACCCTCCAAGAGACCCAGTACTTC.

The chain combines TRBV18 with TRBJ1-1; D uncertain. CDR1 is KGHSH, CDR2 LQKENI, per germline. The V and J ends lost 3 bases and 4 bases respectively, with 12 bases between them. The CDR3 is 14 residues long. The CDR3 spells CASSPFGKFTEAFF. In DNA, the CDR3 is TGTGCCAGCTCACCCTTTGGGAAATTCACTGAAGCTTTCTTT. The entire variable domain, with the rest obtained from reference TRBV18 and TRBJ1-1, is as follows: NAGVMQNPRHLVRRRGQEARLRCSPMKGHSHVYWYRQLPEEGLKFMVYLQKENIIDESGMPKERFSAEFPKEGPSILRIQQVVRGDSAAYFCASSPFGKFTEAFFGQGTRLTVV.

This clonotype was counted between two and nine times. V is TRBV3-1 and J is TRBJ1-2, with D hard to call. The CDR3 is 14 residues long. Germline CDR1 LGHDT, CDR2 YNNKEL (reference sequence). The germline V and J ends were trimmed by 4 bases and 8 bases, with 17 bases remaining between them. The CDR3 coding sequence is TGTGCCAGCAGCCGCGACCTATTAAGCCCGGGCTACACCTTC. Its translation is CASSRDLLSPGYTF.

This clonotype was picked up many times. V gene TRBV12-3 or TRBV12-4 combines with J gene TRBJ1-4; TRBD1 matches 10 bases. The CDR3 contains 15 residues. Germline trimming cut 5 bases from V and 5 bases from J; bases unmatched to any gene: 5. The CDR3 nucleotides are TGTGCCAGCAGTAAACGGACAGGGGGAAATGAAAAACTGTTTTTT. Its protein is CASSKRTGGNEKLFF.

This clonotype has more than one count but fewer than ten. The J gene is TRBJ2-7, the V gene TRBV4-3; D possibly matches TRBD1 or TRBD2 (5 bases each). The CDR3 is 13 residues long. The germline V and J ends were trimmed by 4 bases and 5 bases, with 12 bases remaining between them. CDR1 LGHNA and CDR2 YSLEER come from the germline V gene. The DNA for the CDR3 is TGCGCCAGCAGCCCGAGGGGTGGCCACGAGCAGTACTTC. The encoded protein is CASSPRGGHEQYF.

The chain joins TRBV28 to TRBJ2-3; no firm D call. Between the trimmed V and J ends, which lost 4 bases and 2 bases, there was a span of 13 bases. The CDR3 is made up of 15 amino acids. In germline, CDR1 is MDHEN, CDR2 SYDVKM. The CDR3 protein is CASSSATLYTDTQYF. CDR3 in DNA: TGTGCCAGCAGTTCAGCGACCCTCTACACAGATACGCAGTATTTT.